This T cell receptor beta chain was identified during a study of T cells after yellow fever vaccination. General study results and limits: Contamination by abundant bulk-population clonotypes could be present in FACS-sorted repertoires. Faster peaking, at day 5 versus 15, marked a secondary response that was weaker.

TCRdb reprocessed the 5' RACE reads with MiXCR, giving one entry per CDR3 protein. The sample gives under 300,000 distinct CDR3 sequences, over 10% of which show up once; 0.4% to 0.65% is in the top ten. In regard to this clonotype: The antigen is undetermined.

The sequences come from CD4+ T cells sorted from PBMCs, collected 45 days after the yellow fever booster vaccination. The sequence derives from a young man who received the YFV17D yellow fever vaccine.

The CDR3 spells CASRPSGLYEQYF. The CDR3, as DNA: TGTGCCAGCAGGCCTAGCGGTCTTTACGAGCAGTACTTC. The chain is built from TRBV7-2 and TRBJ2-7; 7 positions match TRBD2. The CDR3 totals 13 residues. V trimming: 6 bases; J trimming: 4 bases; junction bases outside the gene matches: 6. Germline V gene data show CDR1 as SGHTA and CDR2 as FQGNSA.